The 2 T cell receptor beta chains below come from one sample, sequenced in a study of metastatic and nonmetastatic thyroid tumors. TCRdb re-called the PCR reads through MiXCR. Here the sample spans about 70,000 clones, around 18% being singletons. Thyroid surgery was preceded by no treatment in any patient. The material sequenced was blood. The origin of the receptors is a female donor with papillary thyroid cancer or a benign thyroid nodule (not recorded which). Some clones in this sample may be carry-over from other donors' samples.

This clone showed up many times. The sample carries other DNA sequences with the same CDR3. This chain connects TRBV9 to TRBJ2-3; 12 positions agree with TRBD1. The germline gives CDR1 SGDLS, CDR2 YYNGEE. The V gene end was trimmed by 4 bases and the J gene end by 4 bases; junction bases not matched to a gene: 7. The CDR3 covers 16 residues. The CDR3 is CASSPGTGGRSDTQYF. The CDR3, as DNA: TGTGCCAGCAGCCCGGGGACAGGGGGCAGGTCAGATACGCAGTATTTT. The variable domain in full, with the rest retrieved from reference TRBV9 and TRBJ2-3, is DSGVTQTPKHLITATGQRVTLRCSPRSGDLSVYWYQQSLDQGLQFLIQYYNGEERAKGNILERFSAQQFPDLHSELNLSSLELGDSALYFCASSPGTGGRSDTQYFGPGTRLTVL.

This clone was observed at least ten times. This CDR3 reads CSVVSHNEQFF. The CDR3 DNA reads as TGCAGCGTTGTAAGCCACAATGAGCAGTTCTTC. V and J are TRBV29-1 and TRBJ2-1; no definite D call. The CDR3 consists of 11 residues. V was pared by 4 bases and J by 5 bases, with 6 bases between. The germline V gene has CDR1 SQVTM and CDR2 ANQGSEA.